Included here is one T cell receptor (beta chain) sequence, with context. This sample was included in a study of blood T cell repertoires in COVID-19. The overall study: Samples came from the United States, Italy and Spain, spanning acute and convalescent COVID-19. T cells, B-cell-depleted T cells, or PBMCs supplied cDNA or gDNA.

Trimming took 4 bases from V and 8 from J; bases not matched to a gene: 8. CDR3 length: 14 amino acids. Germline CDR1 and CDR2: SGHRS and YFSETQ. How the authors handled the data: Scientists estimated how many nucleated cells there were by amplifying reference gene primers. TCRdb's copy holds only in-frame clones and misses some; the assay was immunoSEQ multiplex PCR. That table furnishes V, J and clone size, whereas the DNA furnished D and trimming. The sample has about 160,000 clones, over 75% seen once. The clonotype originates from a man between 60 and 70 years old with active or convalescent COVID-19. The material sequenced was peripheral blood. This chain links TRBV5-1 with TRBJ1-2; 10 bases are a match to TRBD1. CDR3 loop: CASSVDRGLQGYTF. The CDR3 DNA is TGCGCCAGCAGCGTTGACAGGGGGCTCCAAGGCTACACCTTC.